Listed below are T cell receptor beta chains from one sample, sequenced in a study of fetal regulatory T cell absence and autoimmunity. TCRdb keeps only in-frame clones here, not all; method: immunoSEQ multiplex PCR. Of roughly 95,000 clones in the sample, roughly 70% were seen once. The sequenced sample was pancreas tissue. These receptors all come from a male donor with IPEX syndrome. CDR3s include the opening cysteine and the closing phenylalanine or tryptophan. A D gene is named only where the DNA matches it firmly. Rows give clone size only sometimes, using once, few, many, or a class for an expanded clone.

d_call: TRBD1
v_call: TRBV4-3
j_call: TRBJ2-7
clone_size: NA
cdr3_aa: CASSQDQTGSYEQYF
cdr3_nt: TGCGCCAGCAGCCAAGATCAGACAGGGTCCTACGAGCAGTACTTC

d_call: NA
v_call: TRBV7-8
j_call: TRBJ2-7
clone_size: NA
cdr3_aa: CASVRQSSYEQYF
cdr3_nt: TGTGCCAGCGTAAGACAGAGCTCCTACGAGCAGTACTTC

d_call: TRBD1
v_call: TRBV7-9
j_call: TRBJ1-3
clone_size: NA
cdr3_aa: CASSLGQGAGNTIYF
cdr3_nt: TGTGCCAGCAGCTTAGGACAGGGGGCTGGAAACACCATATATTTT

d_call: NA
v_call: TRBV15
j_call: TRBJ2-7
clone_size: NA
cdr3_aa: CATSSRFPYEQYF
cdr3_nt: TGTGCCACCAGCAGTAGATTTCCCTACGAGCAGTACTTC

d_call: TRBD1
v_call: TRBV10-3
j_call: TRBJ1-1
clone_size: medium-sized
cdr3_aa: CAISESGTAGTEAFF
cdr3_nt: TGTGCCATCAGTGAGTCCGGGACAGCGGGCACTGAAGCTTTCTTT

d_call: TRBD1
v_call: TRBV10-3
j_call: TRBJ2-7
clone_size: few
cdr3_aa: CATLGQGNEQYF
cdr3_nt: TGTGCCACCTTGGGACAGGGGAATGAGCAGTACTTC

d_call: TRBD2
v_call: TRBV5-1
j_call: TRBJ2-1
clone_size: NA
cdr3_aa: CASSSGPSSGGADEQFF
cdr3_nt: TGCGCCAGCAGCTCCGGTCCTTCTAGCGGGGGGGCCGATGAGCAGTTCTTC

d_call: TRBD1
v_call: TRBV5-8
j_call: TRBJ1-2
clone_size: few
cdr3_aa: CASSRDRNYGYTF
cdr3_nt: TGTGCCAGCAGCCGGGACAGGAACTATGGCTACACCTTC

d_call: TRBD2
v_call: TRBV5-5
j_call: TRBJ2-7
clone_size: NA
cdr3_aa: CASSPRWGLAGAGSYEQYF
cdr3_nt: TGTGCCAGCAGCCCCCGTTGGGGACTAGCGGGAGCGGGGTCCTACGAGCAGTACTTC

d_call: NA
v_call: TRBV2
j_call: TRBJ1-5
clone_size: NA
cdr3_aa: CASSEAPRGGQPQHF
cdr3_nt: TGTGCCAGCAGTGAAGCCCCCAGGGGAGGACAGCCCCAGCATTTT

d_call: NA
v_call: TRBV5-4
j_call: TRBJ1-2
clone_size: few
cdr3_aa: CASSLAFGNGYTF
cdr3_nt: TGTGCCAGCAGCTTGGCCTTCGGGAACGGCTACACCTTC

d_call: TRBD1
v_call: TRBV19
j_call: TRBJ1-2
clone_size: few
cdr3_aa: CASSIDRDRAGYTF
cdr3_nt: TGTGCCAGTAGTATAGACCGGGACAGGGCTGGCTACACCTTC

d_call: TRBD2
v_call: TRBV4-1
j_call: TRBJ2-2
clone_size: NA
cdr3_aa: CASSRLAGNTGELFF
cdr3_nt: TGCGCCAGCAGCCGACTAGCGGGGAACACCGGGGAGCTGTTTTTT

d_call: NA
v_call: TRBV2
j_call: TRBJ2-2
clone_size: NA
cdr3_aa: CASSEGGPNTGELFF
cdr3_nt: TGTGCCAGCAGTGAAGGGGGCCCAAACACCGGGGAGCTGTTTTTT

d_call: TRBD1
v_call: TRBV6-1
j_call: TRBJ1-2
clone_size: NA
cdr3_aa: CASSVPVYILATGHGYTF
cdr3_nt: TGTGCCAGCAGTGTCCCTGTTTACATCCTCGCGACAGGGCATGGCTACACCTTC

d_call: NA
v_call: TRBV1
j_call: TRBJ2-3
clone_size: NA
cdr3_aa: CTSSQDTSGSTDTQYF
cdr3_nt: TGCACCAGCAGCCAAGATACTAGCGGGAGCACAGATACGCAGTATTTT

d_call: NA
v_call: TRBV10-1
j_call: TRBJ2-2
clone_size: NA
cdr3_aa: CASSDLREAGELFF
cdr3_nt: TGCGCCAGCAGTGACCTCAGGGAGGCCGGGGAGCTGTTTTTT

d_call: TRBD1
v_call: TRBV30
j_call: TRBJ1-5
clone_size: NA
cdr3_aa: CAWSVRTGGYQPQHF
cdr3_nt: TGTGCCTGGAGTGTTCGGACAGGGGGCTACCAGCCCCAGCATTTT

d_call: NA
v_call: TRBV9
j_call: TRBJ2-3
clone_size: NA
cdr3_aa: CASSVASTDTQYF
cdr3_nt: TGTGCCAGCAGCGTAGCTAGCACAGATACGCAGTATTTT

d_call: NA
v_call: TRBV5-6
j_call: TRBJ1-5
clone_size: few
cdr3_aa: CASSQGSQPQHF
cdr3_nt: TGTGCCAGCAGCCAAGGGAGTCAGCCCCAGCATTTT

d_call: NA
v_call: TRBV6-1
j_call: TRBJ1-4
clone_size: once
cdr3_aa: CASSEGLTYEKLFF
cdr3_nt: TGTGCCAGCAGTGAAGGGTTAACCTATGAAAAACTGTTTTTT

d_call: NA
v_call: TRBV11-2
j_call: TRBJ2-3
clone_size: NA
cdr3_aa: CASSYLDTQYF
cdr3_nt: TGTGCCAGCAGCTACTTAGATACGCAGTATTTT

d_call: NA
v_call: TRBV6-6
j_call: TRBJ1-4
clone_size: few
cdr3_aa: CASSPRWGNEKLFF
cdr3_nt: TGTGCCAGCAGTCCCCGGTGGGGCAATGAAAAACTGTTTTTT

d_call: TRBD2
v_call: TRBV5-6
j_call: TRBJ2-5
clone_size: NA
cdr3_aa: CASSPGLAGGLETQYF
cdr3_nt: TGTGCCAGCAGCCCGGGACTAGCGGGGGGCTTAGAGACCCAGTACTTC

d_call: TRBD1
v_call: TRBV6-5
j_call: TRBJ2-2
clone_size: NA
cdr3_aa: CASSRQGLAGELFF
cdr3_nt: TGTGCCAGCAGTCGACAGGGTCTGGCGGGGGAGCTGTTTTTT

d_call: TRBD2
v_call: TRBV5-1
j_call: TRBJ2-1
clone_size: NA
cdr3_aa: CASSLDFLGGRAGNEQFF
cdr3_nt: TGCGCCAGCAGCTTGGATTTCCTGGGCGGGAGGGCCGGCAATGAGCAGTTCTTC

d_call: TRBD2
v_call: TRBV7-9
j_call: TRBJ2-1
clone_size: NA
cdr3_aa: CASSLAPPGGPASYNEQFF
cdr3_nt: TGTGCCAGCAGCTTAGCGCCTCCGGGGGGGCCGGCCTCCTACAATGAGCAGTTCTTC

d_call: TRBD2
v_call: TRBV15
j_call: TRBJ2-5
clone_size: NA
cdr3_aa: CATSRETYQGLAGILLETQYF
cdr3_nt: TGTGCCACCAGCAGAGAGACCTACCAGGGGCTAGCGGGGATATTGCTCGAGACCCAGTACTTC

d_call: TRBD2
v_call: TRBV27
j_call: TRBJ2-7
clone_size: NA
cdr3_aa: CASSFRTSGFYEQYF
cdr3_nt: TGTGCCAGCAGTTTCCGGACTAGCGGGTTCTACGAGCAGTACTTC

d_call: NA
v_call: TRBV7-9
j_call: TRBJ1-5
clone_size: NA
cdr3_aa: CASSSGTYSNQPQHF
cdr3_nt: TGTGCCAGCAGCTCCGGGACATATAGCAATCAGCCCCAGCATTTT